Sequencing of this T cell receptor beta chain was carried out in a study of blood T cell repertoires in COVID-19. Study background: The United States, Italy and Spain were the sources of the acute and convalescent COVID-19 samples. The analysed material was cDNA or gDNA that came from T cells, B-cell-depleted T cells, or PBMCs.

Study processing details: Amplification of reference gene primers provided the estimated nucleated cell counts. TCRdb's copy holds only in-frame clones and misses some; the assay was immunoSEQ multiplex PCR. The D gene and trimming were derived from the DNA, and the V and J assignments and clone size from that table. The table lists about 43,000 clones, almost 85% of them singletons. This CDR3 is 10 amino acids long. Looked up from germline, CDR1 is DFQATT and CDR2 is SNEGSKA (reference sequence). Deletions cut 3 bases from V and 6 bases from J, with 4 bases between. The chain joins TRBV20-1 to TRBJ2-3; D not certain. The sequence was obtained from a woman aged 60-75 years with acute or convalescent COVID-19. Input material: peripheral blood. CDR3 nucleotide sequence: TGCAGTGCTAGTCCTGATACGCAGTATTTT. Translating it yields CSASPDTQYF.